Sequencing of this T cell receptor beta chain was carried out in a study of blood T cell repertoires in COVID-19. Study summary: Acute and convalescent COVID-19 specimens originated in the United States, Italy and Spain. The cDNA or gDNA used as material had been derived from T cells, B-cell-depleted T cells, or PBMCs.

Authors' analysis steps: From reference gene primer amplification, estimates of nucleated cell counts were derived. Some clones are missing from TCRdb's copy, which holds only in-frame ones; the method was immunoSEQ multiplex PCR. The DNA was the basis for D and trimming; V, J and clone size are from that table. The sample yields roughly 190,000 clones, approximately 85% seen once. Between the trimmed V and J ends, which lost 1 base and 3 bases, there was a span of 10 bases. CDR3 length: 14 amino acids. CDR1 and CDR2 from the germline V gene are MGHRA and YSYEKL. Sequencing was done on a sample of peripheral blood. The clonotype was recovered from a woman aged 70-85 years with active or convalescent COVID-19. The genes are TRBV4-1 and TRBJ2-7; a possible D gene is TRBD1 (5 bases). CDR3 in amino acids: CASSQGQTVYEQYF. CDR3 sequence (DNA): TGCGCCAGCAGCCAAGGACAGACTGTCTACGAGCAGTACTTC.